Sequencing of this T cell receptor (beta chain) was carried out in a study of radiation and T cells in renal cell carcinoma. Study-wide points: Sampling covered only roughly 1 g of each tumor. Dominant CDR3 motifs occupied more repertoire in irradiated than control tumors.

Sequencing used immunoSEQ multiplex PCR; TCRdb keeps in-frame clones, though not all of them. The sample has 10,000 to 15,000 clones, over 60% seen once. Treatment here: treatment-naive control, cytoreductive nephrectomy. Treatment-naive patients without radiation supplied the control tumors at nephrectomy. Clear cell pathology was present in this patient's renal cell carcinoma. A note on this clone: Its specificity is not known.

The V gene's germline CDR1 is SGHTA and CDR2 FQGNSA. The CDR3 spans 14 residues. With V trimmed by 2 bases and J by 1 base, 1 base remained unmatched. The chain recombines TRBV7-2 with TRBJ2-5; the match to TRBD1 covers 7 bases. The source was tumor tissue, collected from a patient whose treatment was nephrectomy without radiotherapy. The receptor was isolated from a woman of 80 years or more with renal cell carcinoma. CDR3 coding DNA: TGTGCCAGCAGCTTACGGGACAGCCAAGAGACCCAGTACTTC. This sequence encodes CASSLRDSQETQYF.